This TCR beta chain originates from a study of OX40 agonist ivuxolimab in advanced cancers. This CDR3 is built from 15 residues. The V end was cut by 5 bases, the J end by 0 bases, with 11 bases between. Germline V gives CDR1 MDHEN, CDR2 SYDVKM. Findings and caveats of the study: Also showing low normalized T-cell clonal expansion were some of the nonresponders.

TCRdb's copy holds only in-frame clones and misses some; the assay was immunoSEQ multiplex PCR. The table shows about 19,000 clones, with nearly 70% occurring only once. This clone has at least ten counts. Antigen unknown. The clonotype was recovered from an adult with an advanced solid tumor such as melanoma, head and neck, liver or kidney cancer. The chain recombines TRBV28 with TRBJ1-3; D is unclear. The sequenced sample was CD4+ or CD8+ T cells sorted from blood, obtained in a trial of the OX40 agonist ivuxolimab. CDR3 in amino acids: CASSPTANSGNTIYF. The CDR3 region has the DNA TGTGCCAGCAGTCCGACCGCTAACTCTGGAAACACCATATATTTT.